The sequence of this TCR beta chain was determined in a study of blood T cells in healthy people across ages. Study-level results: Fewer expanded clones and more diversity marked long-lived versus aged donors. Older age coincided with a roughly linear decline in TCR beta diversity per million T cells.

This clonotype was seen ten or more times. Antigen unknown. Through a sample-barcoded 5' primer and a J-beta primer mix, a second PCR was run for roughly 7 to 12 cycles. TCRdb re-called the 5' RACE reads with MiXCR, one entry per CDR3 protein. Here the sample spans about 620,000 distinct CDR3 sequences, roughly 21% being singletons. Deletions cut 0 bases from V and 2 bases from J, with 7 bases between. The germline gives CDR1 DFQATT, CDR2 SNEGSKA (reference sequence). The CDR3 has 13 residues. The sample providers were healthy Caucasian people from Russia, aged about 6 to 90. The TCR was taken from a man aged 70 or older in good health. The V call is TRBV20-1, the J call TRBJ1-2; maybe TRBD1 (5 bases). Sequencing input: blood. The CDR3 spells CSARDGGNYGYTF. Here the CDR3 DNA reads TGCAGTGCTAGAGATGGGGGAAACTATGGCTACACCTTC.